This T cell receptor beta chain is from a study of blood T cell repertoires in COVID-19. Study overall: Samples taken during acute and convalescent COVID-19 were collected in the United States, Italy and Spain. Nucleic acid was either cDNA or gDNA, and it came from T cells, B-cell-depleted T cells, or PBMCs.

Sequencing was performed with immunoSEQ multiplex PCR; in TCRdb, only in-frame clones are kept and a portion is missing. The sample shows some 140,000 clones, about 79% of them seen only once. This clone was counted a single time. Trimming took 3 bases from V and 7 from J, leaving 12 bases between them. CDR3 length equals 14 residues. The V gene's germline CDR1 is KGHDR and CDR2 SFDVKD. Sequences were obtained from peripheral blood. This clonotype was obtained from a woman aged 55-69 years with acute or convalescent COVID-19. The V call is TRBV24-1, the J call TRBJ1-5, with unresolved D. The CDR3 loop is CATSDPRRRQPQHF. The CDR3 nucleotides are TGTGCCACCAGTGATCCGCGGCGGAGGCAGCCCCAGCATTTT.